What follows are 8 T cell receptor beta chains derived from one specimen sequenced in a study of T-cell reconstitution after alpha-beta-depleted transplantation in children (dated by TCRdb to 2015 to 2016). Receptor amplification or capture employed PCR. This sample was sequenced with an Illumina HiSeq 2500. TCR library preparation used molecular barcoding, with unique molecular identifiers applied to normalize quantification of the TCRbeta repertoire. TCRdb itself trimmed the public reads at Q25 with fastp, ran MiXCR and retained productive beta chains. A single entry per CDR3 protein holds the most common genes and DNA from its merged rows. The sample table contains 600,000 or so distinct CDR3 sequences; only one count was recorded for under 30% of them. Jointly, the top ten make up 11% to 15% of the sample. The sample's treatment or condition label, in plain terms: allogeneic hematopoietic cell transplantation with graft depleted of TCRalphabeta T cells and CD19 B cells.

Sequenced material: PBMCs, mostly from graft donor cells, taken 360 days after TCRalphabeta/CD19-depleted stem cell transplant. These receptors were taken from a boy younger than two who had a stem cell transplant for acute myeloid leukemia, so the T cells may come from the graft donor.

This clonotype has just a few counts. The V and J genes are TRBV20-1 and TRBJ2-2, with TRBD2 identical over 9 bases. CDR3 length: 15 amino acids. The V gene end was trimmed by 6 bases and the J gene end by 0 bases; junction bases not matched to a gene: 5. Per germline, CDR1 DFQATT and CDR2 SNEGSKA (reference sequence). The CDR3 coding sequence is TGCAGTGCCCCTCTAGCGGGGCCGAACACCGGGGAGCTGTTTTTT. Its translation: CSAPLAGPNTGELFF.

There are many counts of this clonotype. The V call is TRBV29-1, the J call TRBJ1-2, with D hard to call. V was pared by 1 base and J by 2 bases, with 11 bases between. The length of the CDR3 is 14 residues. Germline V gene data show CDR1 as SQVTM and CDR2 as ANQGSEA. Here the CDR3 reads CSVEGEEFNYGYTF. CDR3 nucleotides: TGCAGCGTTGAAGGAGAGGAGTTCAACTATGGCTACACCTTC.

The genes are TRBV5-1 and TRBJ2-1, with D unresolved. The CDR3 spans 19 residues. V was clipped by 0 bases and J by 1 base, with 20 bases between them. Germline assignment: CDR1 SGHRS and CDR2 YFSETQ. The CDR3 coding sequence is TGCGCCAGCAGCTTGGACCCCTCACTTCGCCCGTCTTCCTACAATGAGCAGTTCTTC. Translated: CASSLDPSLRPSSYNEQFF.

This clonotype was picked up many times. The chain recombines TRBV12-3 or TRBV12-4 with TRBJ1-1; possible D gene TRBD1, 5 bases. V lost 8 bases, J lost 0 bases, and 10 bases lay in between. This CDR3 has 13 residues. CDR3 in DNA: TGTGCCAGCGGGGGGGGAATGAACACTGAAGCTTTCTTT. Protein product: CASGGGMNTEAFF.

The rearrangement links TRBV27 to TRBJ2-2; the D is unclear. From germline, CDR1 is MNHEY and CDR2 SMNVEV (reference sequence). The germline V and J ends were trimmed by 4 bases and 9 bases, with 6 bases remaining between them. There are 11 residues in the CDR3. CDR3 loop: CASSSFRELFF. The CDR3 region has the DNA TGTGCCAGCAGTTCCTTCAGGGAGCTGTTTTTT.

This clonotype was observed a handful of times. This CDR3 is CASSLYTTNPNYGYTF. For the CDR3, the DNA is TGCGCCAGCAGCTTGTATACGACTAATCCTAACTATGGCTACACCTTC. V and J are TRBV5-1 and TRBJ1-2; no firm D call. Germline loops: CDR1 SGHRS, CDR2 YFSETQ. The length of the CDR3 is 16 residues. V lost 1 base and J 0 bases, leaving 13 bases between the germline ends. Full variable domain (remainder filled in from reference TRBV5-1 and TRBJ1-2): KAGVTQTPRYLIKTRGQQVTLSCSPISGHRSVSWYQQTPGQGLQFLFEYFSETQRNKGNFPGRFSGRQFSNSRSEMNVSTLELGDSALYLCASSLYTTNPNYGYTFGSGTRLTVV.

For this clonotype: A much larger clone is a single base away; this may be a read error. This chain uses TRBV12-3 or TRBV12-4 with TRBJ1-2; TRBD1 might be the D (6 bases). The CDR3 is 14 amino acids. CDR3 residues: CARSRSTGYNGYTF. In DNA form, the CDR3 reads TGTGCCCGCAGCCGTAGTACAGGGTACAATGGCTACACCTTC.

CDR3 nucleotide sequence: TGTGCCAGCAGCGTAGTCTCAGGGGCCGTCTCTGGGGCCAACGTCCTGACTTTC. It translates to CASSVVSGAVSGANVLTF. The chain is built from TRBV9 and TRBJ2-6; D is perhaps TRBD1 (6 bases). V lost 0 bases to trimming and J lost 0 bases, with 13 bases between them. This CDR3 contains 18 residues. Germline V gene sequence: CDR1 SGDLS, CDR2 YYNGEE.